This entry lists 28 T cell receptor beta chains sequenced from one sample in a study of cytomegalovirus exposure and HLA in healthy donors. The PCR made use of 60 Vbeta and 13 Jbeta primers. Measured with immunoSEQ multiplex PCR; TCRdb has only the in-frame clones, and not every one. Among around 120,000 clones listed, around 72% were seen once. Sequenced input: PBMCs. The receptors stem from a human donor in good health.

The chain recombines TRBV5-6 with TRBJ1-4; D uncertain. The CDR3 covers 12 residues. Per the germline V gene, CDR1 is SGHDT and CDR2 is YYEEEE. Trimming removed 0 bases at V and 10 bases at J, with 7 bases between. CDR3: CASSLDEGKLFF. The CDR3 nucleotides are TGTGCCAGCAGCTTGGATGAGGGAAAACTGTTTTTT.

CDR3: CASSQEAGGPYEQYF. The CDR3 coding sequence is TGTGCCAGCAGCCAAGAAGCGGGAGGGCCCTACGAGCAGTACTTC. J is TRBJ2-7 and V is TRBV4-2; 10 bases are shared with TRBD2. J was trimmed by 2 bases and V by 0 bases; bases with no gene match: 1. This CDR3 comprises 15 residues. Germline V gene data show CDR1 as LGHNA and CDR2 as YNFKEQ.

This chain links TRBV30 with TRBJ2-1, with D hard to call. The CDR3 covers 12 residues. The V gene's germline CDR1 is GTSNPN and CDR2 SVGIG (reference sequence). The V end lost 2 bases, the J end lost 9 bases, and 11 bases lay between the germline ends. The CDR3 reads CAWSLSGGEQFF. CDR3 coding DNA: TGTGCCTGGAGTTTATCTGGCGGTGAGCAGTTCTTC. The full variable domain, in which reference TRBV30 and TRBJ2-1 provide the parts outside the CDR3, is SQTIHQWPATLVQPVGSPLSLECTVEGTSNPNLYWYRQAAGRGLQLLFYSVGIGQISSEVPQNLSASRPQDRQFILSSKKLLLSDSGFYLCAWSLSGGEQFFGPGTRLTVL.

This chain's CDR3 is CASSQATAGGWMEAKNIQYF. The CDR3 DNA sequence: TGTGCCAGCAGCCAAGCTACGGCGGGGGGGTGGATGGAGGCCAAAAACATTCAGTACTTC. The chain uses TRBV4-2 and TRBJ2-4; 9 nucleotides line up with TRBD2. Germline V gene data show CDR1 as LGHNA and CDR2 as YNFKEQ. This CDR3 comprises 20 residues. The V gene end was trimmed by 1 base and the J gene end by 1 base; junction bases not matched to a gene: 14.

Points on this clone: At one boundary the junction diverges from the germline segment, which might be a read error. The chain carries TRBV7-9 and TRBJ2-5; 10 bases agree with TRBD2. CDR1 and CDR2 from the germline V gene are SEHNR and FQNEAQ (reference sequence). This CDR3 region has 13 residues. DNA for the CDR3: TGTTCCAGCAGCTCTAGCGGGAGAGAGACCCAGTACTTC. Its translation: CSSSSSGRETQYF.

This chain connects TRBV9 to TRBJ2-1; 13 bases agree with TRBD2. J was trimmed by 0 bases and V by 0 bases; bases with no gene match: 6. The CDR3 consists of 19 residues. Germline-derived CDR1 and CDR2 are SGDLS and YYNGEE. This CDR3 is CASSVAGLAGASSYNEQFF. The CDR3 nucleotides are TGTGCCAGCAGCGTAGCAGGACTAGCGGGAGCCAGCTCCTACAATGAGCAGTTCTTC.

The CDR3 sequence is CASIRDRVDEKLFF. CDR3 in DNA: TGTGCCAGCATACGGGACAGGGTGGATGAAAAACTGTTTTTT. V is TRBV6-1 and J is TRBJ1-4, with 9 positions matching TRBD1. The junction had 6 bases not matched to a gene; V was cut back by 7 bases and J by 6 bases. Per the germline V gene, CDR1 is MNHNS and CDR2 is SASEGT. There are 14 residues in the CDR3.

The chain uses TRBV19 and TRBJ2-3; perhaps TRBD1 as D (5 bases). Between the trimmed V and J ends, which lost 5 bases and 0 bases, there was a span of 12 bases. The CDR3 is made up of 15 amino acids. In germline, CDR1 is LNHDA, CDR2 SQIVND (reference sequence). CDR3 amino acids: CASSVRRGSTDTQYF. CDR3 in DNA: TGTGCCAGTAGTGTGCGTAGGGGTAGCACAGATACGCAGTATTTT.

This clone was seen a handful of times. This chain links TRBV27 with TRBJ1-1; D is unresolved. V lost 5 bases to trimming and J lost 1 base, with 11 bases between them. The CDR3 sequence is 14 residues long. CDR1 is MNHEY and CDR2 is SMNVEV in the germline V gene (reference sequence). The CDR3 spells CASSIESQNTEAFF. The CDR3 coding sequence is TGTGCCAGCAGTATAGAGAGCCAGAACACTGAAGCTTTCTTT.

The rearrangement links TRBV19 to TRBJ2-3; 7 bases agree with TRBD1. CDR1 and CDR2 from the germline V gene are LNHDA and SQIVND (reference sequence). After removal of 6 bases from V and 2 bases from J, the junction contained 14 bases not matched to a gene. There are 17 residues in the CDR3. For the CDR3, the DNA is TGTGCCAGTAGCCCTAGGCCCGACAGGGCCTACACAGATACGCAGTATTTT. Amino acid sequence: CASSPRPDRAYTDTQYF.

The V gene is TRBV6-5, the J gene TRBJ2-1; 10 bases map to TRBD2. The CDR3 totals 15 residues. CDR1 is MNHEY and CDR2 is SVGAGI in the germline V gene. The junction had 3 bases not matched to a gene; V was cut back by 2 bases and J by 5 bases. As DNA, the CDR3 is TGTGCCAGCAGTTACCTAGCGGGGGTAAACAATGAGCAGTTCTTC. This translates into CASSYLAGVNNEQFF.

As concerns this clone: The junction departs from germline at one end; a sequencing error may be responsible. CDR3 sequence: CASSGGRTSGANALTF. The CDR3 coding sequence is TGTGCCAGCAGCGGTGGTCGTACCTCTGGGGCCAACGCCCTGACTTTC. The chain joins TRBV5-4 to TRBJ2-6, with D possibly matching TRBD1 (5 bases). The length of the CDR3 is 16 residues. Germline values: CDR1 SGHNT, CDR2 YYREEE (reference sequence).

The rearrangement links TRBV7-6 to TRBJ2-1, with 7 bases that match TRBD2. The germline CDR1 and CDR2 sequences are SGHVS and FNYEAQ. The CDR3 runs to 14 residues. V shed 3 bases, J shed 4 bases, and the junction held 3 bases outside the gene matches. The CDR3 here is CASSFAGRYNEQFF. The CDR3, as DNA: TGTGCCAGCAGCTTCGCCGGGAGGTACAATGAGCAGTTCTTC. Full variable domain (remainder filled in from reference TRBV7-6 and TRBJ2-1): GAGVSQSPRYKVTKRGQDVALRCDPISGHVSLYWYRQALGQGPEFLTYFNYEAQQDKSGLPNDRFSAERPEGSISTLTIQRTEQRDSAMYRCASSFAGRYNEQFFGPGTRLTVL.

The chain carries TRBV6-1 and TRBJ1-1, with D uncertain. Germline V gene sequence: CDR1 MNHNS, CDR2 SASEGT. V was shortened by 4 bases and J by 4 bases, with 7 bases between the two germline ends. This CDR3 contains 12 residues. The chain's CDR3 is CASSVSSTEAFF. The CDR3 bases are TGTGCCAGCAGTGTTAGTAGCACTGAAGCTTTCTTT.

The V call is TRBV19, the J call TRBJ2-2; 14 bases match TRBD2. The CDR3 totals 18 residues. Trimming at V came to 6 bases and at J to 6 bases, leaving 12 bases not matched to a gene. Germline lookup yields CDR1 LNHDA and CDR2 SQIVND (reference sequence). The CDR3: CASSSPGTSGSPSGELFF. The DNA of the CDR3 is TGTGCCAGTAGCAGTCCCGGGACTAGCGGGAGCCCCTCCGGGGAGCTGTTTTTT.

The chain has TRBV19 and TRBJ1-4; a possible D gene is TRBD1 (6 bases). V gave up 5 bases and J gave up 3 bases, with 10 bases separating them. The CDR3 length is 14 residues. Germline CDR1 and CDR2: LNHDA and SQIVND (reference sequence). This CDR3 reads CASSGGASNEKLFF. DNA for the CDR3: TGTGCCAGTAGTGGGGGGGCTTCTAATGAAAAACTGTTTTTT. Together with reference TRBV19 and TRBJ1-4, the CDR3 gives the full variable domain: DGGITQSPKYLFRKEGQNVTLSCEQNLNHDAMYWYRQDPGQGLRLIYYSQIVNDFQKGDIAEGYSVSREKKESFPLTVTSAQKNPTAFYLCASSGGASNEKLFFGSGTQLSVL.

This sequence joins TRBV28 and TRBJ1-3; 10 positions match TRBD1. J lost 4 bases, V lost 5 bases, and 8 bases had no gene match. CDR1 MDHEN and CDR2 SYDVKM come from the germline V gene. CDR3 size: 16 residues. In DNA form, the CDR3 reads TGTGCCAGCAGTCTGACAGGGGGCGCTACGGGAAACACCATATATTTT. Translating gives CASSLTGGATGNTIYF.

The gene calls are TRBV19 and TRBJ1-2; 7 nucleotides align to TRBD1. This CDR3 has 13 amino acids. The V gene's germline CDR1 is LNHDA and CDR2 SQIVND (reference sequence). Germline trimming cut 4 bases from V and 7 bases from J; bases unmatched to any gene: 6. CDR3 in DNA: TGTGCCAGTAGTACAGGGACAGACTTTGGCTACACCTTC. This translates into CASSTGTDFGYTF. Together with reference TRBV19 and TRBJ1-2, the CDR3 gives the full variable domain: DGGITQSPKYLFRKEGQNVTLSCEQNLNHDAMYWYRQDPGQGLRLIYYSQIVNDFQKGDIAEGYSVSREKKESFPLTVTSAQKNPTAFYLCASSTGTDFGYTFGSGTRLTVV.

The genes are TRBV6-1 and TRBJ1-4; D is ambiguous. In germline, CDR1 is MNHNS, CDR2 SASEGT. V lost 6 bases to trimming and J lost 7 bases, with 15 bases between them. The CDR3 is made up of 14 amino acids. CDR3 DNA: TGTGCCAGCAGCCCGGGCTCCGAGGGTGAAAAACTGTTTTTT. Amino acids: CASSPGSEGEKLFF.

This clone is a singleton in its sample. This chain connects TRBV27 to TRBJ1-1; 10 positions agree with TRBD1. The J segment lost 5 bases and the V segment lost 0 bases, leaving 12 bases of the junction unmatched. CDR1 is MNHEY and CDR2 is SMNVEV in the germline V gene (reference sequence). There are 18 residues in the CDR3. This chain's CDR3 is CASSLSRTGGAGWTEAFF. Here the CDR3 DNA reads TGTGCCAGCAGTTTATCCCGGACAGGGGGGGCGGGGTGGACTGAAGCTTTCTTT.

The V and J genes are TRBV27 and TRBJ2-3; 8 positions agree with TRBD1. The CDR3 covers 16 residues. Per the germline V gene, CDR1 is MNHEY and CDR2 is SMNVEV (reference sequence). V trimming: 6 bases; J trimming: 1 base; junction bases outside the gene matches: 9. The CDR3 DNA sequence: TGTGCCAGCAGACAGGGGGTCCACCTACGCACAGATACGCAGTATTTT. Translating gives CASRQGVHLRTDTQYF.

The chain has TRBV18 and TRBJ1-1; D remains unclear. The CDR3 consists of 18 residues. Trimming left V 3 bases short and J 0 bases short, with 20 bases between. In germline, CDR1 is KGHSH, CDR2 LQKENI. In DNA form, the CDR3 reads TGTGCCAGCTCACCCCTCTCTTCTCGACACAGCATGAACACTGAAGCTTTCTTT. Amino acids: CASSPLSSRHSMNTEAFF.

The chain combines TRBV2 with TRBJ2-3; TRBD2 might be the D (6 bases). Per germline, CDR1 SNHLY and CDR2 FYNNEI. The CDR3 loop spans 15 amino acids. V was pared by 3 bases and J by 2 bases, with 12 bases between. The CDR3 DNA follows: TGTGCCAGCAGTGAGGGGGGACGCGACACAGATACGCAGTATTTT. Translated: CASSEGGRDTDTQYF.

This clone was detected a few times. This chain connects TRBV28 to TRBJ1-1; 7 bases agree with TRBD1. The CDR3 has 14 residues. CDR1 is MDHEN, CDR2 SYDVKM, per germline. The J segment lost 3 bases and the V segment lost 7 bases, leaving 8 bases of the junction unmatched. The CDR3 reads CASISGGLYTEAFF. The CDR3 nucleotides read TGTGCCAGCATTTCAGGGGGGCTTTACACTGAAGCTTTCTTT.

The CDR3 coding sequence is TGTGCCAGCAGCCGCATTGGGGCGCCCTTCGATTCACCCCTCCACTTT. Its protein is CASSRIGAPFDSPLHF. The chain has TRBV16 and TRBJ1-6, with D possibly matching TRBD1 (5 bases). CDR3 length: 16 residues. V dropped 4 bases and J dropped 8 bases, with 18 bases sitting between them. Germline V gives CDR1 KGHSY, CDR2 FQNENV.

The rearrangement links TRBV6-4 to TRBJ1-4, with TRBD1 as a possible D gene (5 bases). The CDR3 has 16 residues. Germline V gives CDR1 MRHNA, CDR2 SNTAGT. Trimming took off 6 bases at V and 0 bases at J, with 14 bases between the two ends. The CDR3 here is CASRGTDYATNEKLFF. Written as DNA, the CDR3 is TGTGCCAGCAGAGGGACGGACTACGCAACTAATGAAAAACTGTTTTTT.

The gene calls are TRBV7-9 and TRBJ1-6, with TRBD1 identical over 10 bases. The junction had 6 bases not matched to a gene; V was cut back by 2 bases and J by 5 bases. Germline-derived CDR1 and CDR2 are SEHNR and FQNEAQ (reference sequence). The CDR3 runs 17 residues. DNA of the CDR3: TGTGCCAGCAGCTTACTCTTCGGGACAGGGGATAATTCACCCCTCCACTTT. Translation gives CASSLLFGTGDNSPLHF.

Concerning this clone: At one of its ends the junction is not consistent with the germline gene, which may arise from a read error. The V and J genes are TRBV7-9 and TRBJ2-1, with D possibly matching TRBD2 (6 bases). The germline gives CDR1 SEHNR, CDR2 FQNEAQ (reference sequence). CDR3 size: 16 residues. In DNA, the CDR3 is TGTTCCAGCAGCCCACAACTAGCAAGGACCTACAATGAGCAGTTCTTC. Translation gives CSSSPQLARTYNEQFF.